The T cell receptor (beta chain) described here comes from a study of CD8+ T cells in alopecia areata. Study-wide results and limits: Researchers reported that TCR sharing among patients proved less clear than in mice, possibly HLA-linked. Lesional scalp displayed greater clonality than normal scalp, most notably in alopecia totalis/universalis.

V gave up 4 bases and J gave up 2 bases, with 12 bases separating them. The CDR3 has 14 amino acids. Germline CDR1 reads SGHDT; CDR2 reads YYEEEE. Reverse transcription of extracted RNA yielded cDNA, which provided the sequencing template. Profiling relied on immunoSEQ multiplex PCR, and the TCRdb table lists in-frame clones only, not all of them. The sample consists of around 100,000 clones, just over 85% of them appearing once. The treatment here: oral pan-JAK inhibitor, 5-10 mg twice daily. Obtained from alopecia areata patients were lesional scalp punch biopsies along with peripheral blood. As for this clone: Its antigen is still unknown.

The gene calls are TRBV5-6 and TRBJ2-5, with unresolved D. This material consisted of CD8+ T cells sorted from blood, taken between weeks 30 and 35, from a patient treated with tofacitinib. The receptor's source is a human donor with alopecia areata. CDR3 sequence: CASSTATSQETQYF. CDR3 DNA sequence: TGTGCCAGCAGCACGGCGACGTCGCAAGAGACCCAGTACTTC.